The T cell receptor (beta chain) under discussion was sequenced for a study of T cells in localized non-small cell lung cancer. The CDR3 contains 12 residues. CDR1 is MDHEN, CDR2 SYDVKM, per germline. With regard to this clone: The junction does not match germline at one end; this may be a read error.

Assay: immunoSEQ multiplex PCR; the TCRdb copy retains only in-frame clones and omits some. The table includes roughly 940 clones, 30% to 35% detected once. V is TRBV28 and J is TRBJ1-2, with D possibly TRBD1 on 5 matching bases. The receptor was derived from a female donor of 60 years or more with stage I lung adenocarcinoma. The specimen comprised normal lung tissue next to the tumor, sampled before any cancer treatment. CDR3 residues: CASSSGDYSYTF. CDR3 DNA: TGTGCCAGCAGTTCGGGGGACTATAGCTACACCTTC.